This T cell receptor beta chain originates from a study of vaccination effects on CD4 cells after COVID-19 (dated by TCRdb to between 2021 and 2022). Study-wide context: In the ViraFEST assay, PBMC were stimulated with viral peptide pools, and TCR sequencing was then used to find antigen-specific CD4+ T cell clonotypes based on their expansion. Across the study, the median time from the second dose to post-vaccine sampling was 72 days (range 14 to 241). About 2.2 million PBMC per well were cultured in IMDM with roughly 5% human AB serum, 10 IU/ml IL-2 and gentamicin, plus 10 ug/ml peptides. SARS-CoV-2 spike-specific CD4+ TCR repertoires were compared before and after mRNA vaccination in COVID-19 convalescent patients and in infection-naive vaccine recipients. Altogether, around eleven COVID-19 convalescent patients and 4 SARS-CoV-2-naive healthy vaccine recipients made up the full study. In the study, cultures from other donors were sequenced using the Oncomine TCR Beta short-read assay on an Illumina iSeq 100. Results the study describes overall, beyond this receptor: Limitations of the study were the small number of convalescent patients and the absence of early post-infection timepoints. Clones induced by infection and clones induced by vaccination both contracted markedly at late timepoints after vaccination, which fits with T cell responses waning over time. In healthy vaccine recipients, vaccine-induced clones were almost all SARS-CoV-2 mono-reactive, with only 1 of 255 cross-reactive with common cold coronaviruses.

Per the germline V gene, SGDLS is the CDR1 and YYNGEE is the CDR2. From the cysteine through the phenylalanine, the CDR3 covers 16 amino acids. Just CDR3 DNA is preserved here, 48 bases in frame from base 1. A distance of 23 bases separates the germline ends of V and J, which lose 6 bases and 5 bases respectively. After approximately 11 days of culture, CD4+ T cells were isolated with the EasySep CD4+ T cell isolation kit. Participants received two doses of either the BNT162b2 or the mRNA-1273 mRNA SARS-CoV-2 vaccine. Negative nucleocapsid antibody results before and after vaccination confirmed that the healthy vaccine recipients had no prior SARS-CoV-2 infection. Half of the culture medium was replaced with fresh IL-2-containing medium on days 3 and 7. Unless noted otherwise, every peptide stimulation condition was grown in triplicate wells. Using Ficoll-Paque Plus gradient centrifugation, PBMC were separated from whole blood and then either used fresh or cryopreserved at -140C. The QIAamp micro DNA kit was used to extract genomic DNA from the cultured CD4+ T cells.

This clone was counted between two and nine times. Its cognate antigen has yet to be identified. No base quality values were provided; no much bigger clone lies one nucleotide off. The receptor library was made with the immunoSEQ multiplex PCR assay. DNA from the cultured, isolated CD4+ T cells was subjected to TCR beta CDR3 sequencing. The source study handled its data this way. Non-productive TCR sequences were discarded, and reads were trimmed to the CDR3 region, with only CDR3s of 7 or more amino acids retained. The MANAFEST web app was used to identify antigen-specific clonotypes by comparing expansion in peptide wells with expansion in reference cultures. To count as positive, a clone had to show expansion at FDR<0.05 compared with the reference and with all other wells, an odds ratio above 5, and a frequency above 0.1% in two replicate wells. Cross-reactive clonotypes were defined as significantly expanded in SARS-CoV-2 spike wells and in at least one common cold coronavirus spike condition. Levenshtein distance calculated with the stringdist R package was used to assess CDR3 similarity, and unrooted trees were constructed with ape in R 3.6.1. TCRdb obtained this table from immuneACCESS and retained in-frame rearrangements with V and J assigned. These tables miss some clones; where compared with another copy, unresolved V genes account for less than half of the shortfall, and the remainder is unexplained. That table is the source of V, J and clone size, and D and trimming were worked out from the DNA. The sample profile shows around 47,000 clones; over 60% of them were found once. Jointly, the top ten make up 9.5% to 10% of the sample.

This receptor was obtained from a human donor who received a COVID-19 vaccine. Sequencing was performed on CD4+ T cells from PBMCs cultured without peptide, taken after COVID-19 vaccination. The rearrangement joined TRBV9 to TRBJ1-1, with a weak D call of TRBD1 (5 bases match). The CDR3 here reads CASTPGSGTAITEAFF. The sequenced DNA is TGTGCCAGCACTCCGGGTTCGGGGACCGCTATAACTGAAGCTTTCTTT.